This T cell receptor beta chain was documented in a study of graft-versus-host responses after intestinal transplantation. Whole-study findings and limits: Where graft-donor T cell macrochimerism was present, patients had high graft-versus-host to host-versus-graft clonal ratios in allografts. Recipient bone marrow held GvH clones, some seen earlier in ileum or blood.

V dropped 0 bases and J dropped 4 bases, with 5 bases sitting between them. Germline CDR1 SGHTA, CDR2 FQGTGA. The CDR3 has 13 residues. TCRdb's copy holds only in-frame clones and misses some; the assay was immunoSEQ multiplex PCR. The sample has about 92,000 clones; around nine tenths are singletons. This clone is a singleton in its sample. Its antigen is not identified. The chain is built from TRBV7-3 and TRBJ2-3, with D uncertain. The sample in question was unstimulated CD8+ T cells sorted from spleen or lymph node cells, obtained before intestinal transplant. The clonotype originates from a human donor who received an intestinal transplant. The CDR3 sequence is CASSLTSADTQYF. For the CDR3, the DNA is TGTGCCAGCAGCTTAACGTCTGCAGATACGCAGTATTTT. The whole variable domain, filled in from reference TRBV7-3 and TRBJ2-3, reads GAGVSQTPSNKVTEKGKYVELRCDPISGHTALYWYRQSLGQGPEFLIYFQGTGAADDSGLPNDRFFAVRPEGSVSTLKIQRTERGDSAVYLCASSLTSADTQYFGPGTRLTVL.